These 26 T cell receptor beta chains originate from one sample sequenced in a study of CD8+ T cells in alopecia areata. Following RNA extraction, reverse transcription yielded cDNA that acted as the sequencing template. Clones were sequenced by immunoSEQ multiplex PCR, and TCRdb holds only the in-frame ones, with some missing. The sample has roughly 210,000 clones, roughly two fifths seen once; the top ten hold over 2%. This sample's treatment: oral pan-JAK inhibitor, 5-10 mg twice daily. The material was CD4+ T cells sorted from blood, obtained at approximately week 36, from a patient treated with tofacitinib. The receptors were sampled from a human donor with alopecia areata.

This clone was observed a handful of times. The chain employs TRBV27 and TRBJ2-2, with D uncertain. The CDR3 covers 15 residues. V lost 5 bases and J 2 bases, leaving 12 bases between the germline ends. The germline gives CDR1 MNHEY, CDR2 SMNVEV (reference sequence). CDR3: CASSPSMRNTGELFF. DNA for the CDR3: TGTGCCAGCAGTCCGAGTATGAGAAACACCGGGGAGCTGTTTTTT.

This clone was counted only a few times. This chain uses TRBV5-1 with TRBJ2-7; D ambiguous. V dropped 3 bases and J dropped 0 bases, with 10 bases sitting between them. Germline-derived CDR1 and CDR2 are SGHRS and YFSETQ. This CDR3 region has 14 residues. The CDR3 DNA follows: TGCGCCAGCAGCTACCGGACGGACTCCTACGAGCAGTACTTC. As protein: CASSYRTDSYEQYF. Full variable domain (missing parts from reference TRBV5-1 and TRBJ2-7): KAGVTQTPRYLIKTRGQQVTLSCSPISGHRSVSWYQQTPGQGLQFLFEYFSETQRNKGNFPGRFSGRQFSNSRSEMNVSTLELGDSALYLCASSYRTDSYEQYFGPGTRLTVT.

This chain joins TRBV19 and TRBJ1-5; tentatively, D is TRBD1 (6 bases). Deletions cut 6 bases from V and 0 bases from J, with 15 bases between. Germline CDR1 reads LNHDA; CDR2 reads SQIVND (reference sequence). The CDR3 has 16 residues. The CDR3 loop reads CASSLGTTLSNQPQHF. The DNA of the CDR3 is TGTGCCAGTAGCCTTGGGACAACTCTTAGCAATCAGCCCCAGCATTTT.

CDR3 residues: CASSQDRAGVYNEQFF. The CDR3 region has the DNA TGCGCCAGCAGCCAAGATCGGGCGGGAGTATACAATGAGCAGTTCTTC. The rearrangement joins TRBV4-1 to TRBJ2-1; 7 bases fit TRBD2. This CDR3 comprises 16 residues. V trimming: 0 bases; J trimming: 4 bases; junction bases outside the gene matches: 6. Germline values: CDR1 MGHRA, CDR2 YSYEKL.

V gene TRBV4-1 combines with J gene TRBJ2-7; D may be TRBD1 (6 bases). Trimming shortened V by 4 bases and J by 0 bases, and 16 bases separated the two germline ends. The germline V gene encodes CDR1 MGHRA and CDR2 YSYEKL. The CDR3 extends over 16 amino acids. CDR3 in amino acids: CASSRASRGSSYEQYF. CDR3 in DNA: TGCGCCAGCAGCCGTGCATCCAGGGGTAGCTCCTACGAGCAGTACTTC.

About this clone: The junction differs from germline at one of its ends, possibly a read error. The V call is TRBV28, the J call TRBJ2-7; TRBD2 is a possible D gene (6 bases). CDR1 MDHEN and CDR2 SYDVKM come from the germline V gene. This CDR3 is built from 12 residues. DNA for the CDR3: TGTGCCAGCAGTTTATTCGGGCGGGAAACAGACTTC. Protein product: CASSLFGRETDF.

The V and J genes are TRBV15 and TRBJ2-5; TRBD1 matches 11 bases. V was clipped by 1 base and J by 5 bases; unmatched bases: 6. The CDR3 has 16 amino acids. Per the germline V gene, CDR1 is LNHNV and CDR2 is YYDKDF (reference sequence). The CDR3 bases are TGTGCCACCAGCAGAGGCGTTGGACAGGGGGCGGAGACCCAGTACTTC. Translation gives CATSRGVGQGAETQYF.

For the CDR3, the DNA is TGTGCCAGCAGCTCTCAGGGGGTCGGCCTGGGAGCTTTCTTT. It specifies CASSSQGVGLGAFF. The genes are TRBV7-2 and TRBJ1-1; TRBD1 matches 7 bases. This CDR3 comprises 14 residues. Germline V CDR1 and CDR2: SGHTA, FQGNSA. Trimming cost V 4 bases and J 10 bases; bases outside gene matches: 12. The entire variable domain, with the rest obtained from reference TRBV7-2 and TRBJ1-1, is as follows: GAGVSQSPSNKVTEKGKDVELRCDPISGHTALYWYRQSLGQGLEFLIYFQGNSAPDKSGLPSDRFSAERTGGSVSTLTIQRTQQEDSAVYLCASSSQGVGLGAFFGQGTRLTVV.

This clone was seen only a few times. The J gene is TRBJ1-1, the V gene TRBV29-1; the D is unclear. From germline, CDR1 is SQVTM and CDR2 ANQGSEA. The CDR3 is 13 amino acids. V was shortened by 1 base and J by 4 bases, with 10 bases between the two germline ends. The CDR3 region is CSVEAGRGTEAFF. In DNA, the CDR3 is TGCAGCGTTGAAGCGGGGAGAGGCACTGAAGCTTTCTTT.

This clone was seen once. The DNA is omitted, as the CDR3 cannot be located on it reliably, and the CDR3 follows TCRdb's listing. The rearrangement links TRBV6-6 to TRBJ2-2; the table's TRBD1 call for D was not verified on the DNA. CDR1 is MNHNY, CDR2 SVGAGI, per germline (reference sequence). The CDR3 is 13 amino acids long, termini counted. CDR3 loop: CASILGSTGELFF.

The CDR3 DNA sequence: TGCGCCAGCAGCCCTGAGGGGGGAGGACAGGGTCATATCAACGAGCAGTACTTC. Translating gives CASSPEGGGQGHINEQYF. The chain joins TRBV5-1 to TRBJ2-7; 8 nucleotides align to TRBD1. With V trimmed by 4 bases and J by 5 bases, 20 bases remained unmatched. The germline V gene encodes CDR1 SGHRS and CDR2 YFSETQ. CDR3 length: 18 amino acids.

The rearrangement uses TRBV29-1 and TRBJ2-1; 7 bases line up with TRBD2. The J segment lost 8 bases and the V segment lost 7 bases, leaving 14 bases of the junction unmatched. The CDR3 is 14 residues long. The germline V gene has CDR1 SQVTM and CDR2 ANQGSEA. As DNA, the CDR3 is TGCAGCGGGGGTGGCGGGAGAAGTGTGGATGAGCAGTTCTTC. It is translated as CSGGGGRSVDEQFF.

The chain joins TRBV18 to TRBJ2-6, with D perhaps TRBD1 (5 bases). The germline gives CDR1 KGHSH, CDR2 LQKENI. The ends were cut back, 5 bases at V and 0 bases at J, with 14 bases in the middle. CDR3 length equals 17 residues. DNA of the CDR3: TGTGCCAGCTCAATAGGGGTTTACCCCTCTGGGGCCAACGTCCTGACTTTC. It translates to CASSIGVYPSGANVLTF.

The chain combines TRBV30 with TRBJ1-2, with D possibly matching TRBD1 (5 bases). The germline V gene encodes CDR1 GTSNPN and CDR2 SVGIG (reference sequence). V was shortened by 0 bases and J by 0 bases, with 11 bases between the two germline ends. This CDR3 has 15 amino acids. The CDR3 reads CAWSVRDLSNYGYTF. The CDR3 region has the DNA TGTGCCTGGAGTGTCCGGGACCTATCTAACTATGGCTACACCTTC.

In this sample, this clone turned up a few times. It may be a read error: a sequence one base away is much more abundant. The chain couples TRBV5-8 to TRBJ1-1; D remains ambiguous. CDR1 is SGHTS and CDR2 is YDEGEE in the germline V gene. Trimming removed 0 bases at V and 1 base at J, with 4 bases between. The CDR3 has 13 residues. CDR3 nucleotide sequence: TGTGCCAGCAGCTTGGCCCAGAACACTGAAGCTTTCTTT. Protein sequence: CASSLAQNTEAFF.

This clone was detected only a few times. This sequence joins TRBV9 and TRBJ2-7; D is possibly TRBD2 (6 bases). This CDR3 comprises 11 residues. Per the germline V gene, CDR1 is SGDLS and CDR2 is YYNGEE. The V and J ends lost 10 bases and 3 bases respectively, with 11 bases between them. CDR3 region: CASSRGYEQYF. CDR3 DNA: TGTGCCTCATCGCGGGGCTACGAGCAGTACTTC.

The chain joins TRBV28 to TRBJ2-7; D is possibly TRBD2 (5 bases). The germline V gene has CDR1 MDHEN and CDR2 SYDVKM. Trimming took 5 bases from V and 3 from J, leaving 11 bases between them. This CDR3 has 13 amino acids. CDR3 region: CASSEGLGYEQYF. The CDR3 nucleotides are TGTGCCAGCAGTGAAGGACTGGGCTACGAGCAGTACTTC. The full variable domain, completed using reference TRBV28 and TRBJ2-7, is DVKVTQSSRYLVKRTGEKVFLECVQDMDHENMFWYRQDPGLGLRLIYFSYDVKMKEKGDIPEGYSVSREKKERFSLILESASTNQTSMYLCASSEGLGYEQYFGPGTRLTVT.

V usage is TRBV29-1 and J usage is TRBJ2-3, with 8 positions matching TRBD2. The CDR3 runs to 12 residues. V was pared by 5 bases and J by 6 bases, with 4 bases of the junction left unmatched. Germline V gives CDR1 SQVTM, CDR2 ANQGSEA. The CDR3 loop reads CSVRLAHDTQYF. The CDR3 nucleotides read TGCAGCGTTAGACTAGCGCATGATACGCAGTATTTT.

V usage is TRBV7-2 and J usage is TRBJ2-4, with D possibly being TRBD2 (6 bases). Germline V gives CDR1 SGHTA, CDR2 FQGNSA. The CDR3 length is 15 residues. V was trimmed by 5 bases and J by 6 bases, leaving 17 bases between them. DNA of the CDR3: TGTGCCAGCAGCCCGGGACTCCGCACCCCAAACATTCAGTACTTC. Translating gives CASSPGLRTPNIQYF.

This clone was detected only once. This chain joins TRBV5-1 and TRBJ1-1; maybe TRBD1 (5 bases). CDR3 length: 18 residues. Germline CDR1 is SGHRS and CDR2 is YFSETQ. V gave up 4 bases and J gave up 3 bases, with 25 bases separating them. CDR3 DNA: TGCGCCAGCAGCGTGGACCCGGGCGGAGGGGAAAGGGACACTGAAGCTTTCTTT. Its translation: CASSVDPGGGERDTEAFF. The whole variable domain, filled in from reference TRBV5-1 and TRBJ1-1, reads KAGVTQTPRYLIKTRGQQVTLSCSPISGHRSVSWYQQTPGQGLQFLFEYFSETQRNKGNFPGRFSGRQFSNSRSEMNVSTLELGDSALYLCASSVDPGGGERDTEAFFGQGTRLTVV.

This clone was counted between two and nine times. This chain connects TRBV27 to TRBJ2-6; D remains ambiguous. Germline V lookup: CDR1 MNHEY, CDR2 SMNVEV (reference sequence). V was clipped by 3 bases and J by 4 bases, with 10 bases between them. The CDR3 has 15 residues. CDR3 nucleotides: TGTGCCAGCAGTTTCGTGGCCGCGGGGGCCAACGTCCTGACTTTC. Translation gives CASSFVAAGANVLTF.

This clone was seen only a few times. The V gene is TRBV6-5, the J gene TRBJ2-7; D gene uncertain. Germline V lookup: CDR1 MNHEY, CDR2 SVGAGI. The V end lost 3 bases, the J end lost 3 bases, and 12 bases lay between the germline ends. The CDR3 is made up of 14 amino acids. The DNA of the CDR3 is TGTGCCAGCAGTTATAGATTTGGCAACTACGAGCAGTACTTC. It translates to CASSYRFGNYEQYF.

The gene calls are TRBV5-1 and TRBJ1-2, with a tentative D call TRBD1 (6 bases). CDR1 and CDR2 (germline): SGHRS, YFSETQ. The germline V and J ends were trimmed by 4 bases and 8 bases, with 21 bases remaining between them. CDR3 length equals 15 residues. CDR3 amino acids: CASSATQGLQRGYTF. CDR3 DNA: TGCGCCAGCAGCGCCACTCAGGGGCTACAGCGCGGCTACACCTTC.

The genes are TRBV25-1 and TRBJ1-5; 7 bases match TRBD1. This CDR3 comprises 15 residues. V shed 4 bases, J shed 3 bases, and the junction held 6 bases outside the gene matches. Germline-derived CDR1 and CDR2 are MGHDK and SYGVNS. Here the CDR3 DNA reads TGTGCCAGCAGTGGGGGGGGACAGATCAATCAGCCCCAGCATTTT. Translated: CASSGGGQINQPQHF.

This clone was observed a handful of times. The V gene is TRBV7-2, the J gene TRBJ2-3, with TRBD2 as a possible D gene (5 bases). This CDR3 is built from 15 residues. Germline V gene lookup returns CDR1 SGHTA and CDR2 FQGNSA. The V end lost 4 bases, the J end lost 0 bases, and 11 bases lay between the germline ends. CDR3 in amino acids: CASSSRTGSTDTQYF. The CDR3 coding sequence is TGTGCCAGCAGCTCTCGGACTGGAAGCACAGATACGCAGTATTTT.

The chain combines TRBV7-2 with TRBJ2-6; D unclear. The CDR3 is 14 residues long. CDR1 is SGHTA and CDR2 is FQGNSA in the germline V gene. The V end was cut by 2 bases, the J end by 4 bases, with 6 bases between. The CDR3 region has the DNA TGTGCCAGCAGCTTAACGGCCGGGGCCAACGTCCTGACTTTC. Translation gives CASSLTAGANVLTF.